Given below is one TCR beta chain in context. Which antigen it targets is not known. No base quality values were provided; no much bigger clone lies one nucleotide off. TCRbeta CDR3 regions were amplified from genomic DNA using the immunoSEQ Assay, a bias-controlled multiplex PCR. The published analysis was carried out like this. Within the assay, amplification of reference gene primers was used to estimate how many nucleated cells each sample contained. To quantify the absolute abundance of each unique TCRbeta CDR3 rearrangement, sequence reads were collapsed and filtered. For each sample, productive Simpson clonality was calculated as the square root of Simpson's diversity index over productive rearrangements. This immuneACCESS table, as held by TCRdb, lists in-frame sequences with V and J called but not all clones. Of the missing ones, under half trace to an unresolved V gene in checked studies; the others have no known cause. That table supplies the V and J calls and clone size; D and trimming were determined from the DNA. This sample is represented by about 140,000 clones; about 88% of them were singletons. Clones ranked in the top ten supply approximately 2.5% of the sample.

One collaborating source in Seattle enrolled patients while the patients were actively infected and followed the patients over time throughout the course of disease. Whole blood was collected in K2EDTA tubes by collaborating institutions according to the institutions' own protocols. For TCRbeta analysis, collaborators shipped samples as frozen whole blood, isolated PBMCs, or DNA extracted from either of those sample types. This entry comes from a study of blood T cell repertoires in COVID-19 (TCRdb year 2020). For the study in its entirety: Samples from collaborators originated in the United States, Italy and Spain and spanned both the acute and convalescent phases of COVID-19. The prospective study material was composed of cDNA or gDNA derived from T cells, B-cell-depleted T cells, or PBMCs. The dataset comprised deeply sampled blood TCRbeta repertoires from subjects exposed to, actively infected with, or recovered from COVID-19. A freely available public database, intended as a resource for researchers studying the immune response to SARS-CoV-2, is where the repertoires were released. Samples came from the ongoing ImmuneRACE study (first 160 participants) plus 1,254 subjects from 6 global collaborators. A de-identified subject ID, COVID-19 status, age in years and sex were almost always included in the sample metadata. Where available, HLA class I and class II types were taken from metadata supplied by the sample provider and were not determined by assay-based typing. Overall study results and their limits: How much clinical and demographic metadata was included differed by source and by participant, and the metadata was provided uncurated.

The TCR originated in a human donor with COVID-19, enrolled during active disease. The donor label of this sample is uncertain. Input material: peripheral blood.

Here the CDR3 is given as CASSEQGAPQPQHF. The nucleotides are TGTGCCAGCAGTGAACAAGGGGCCCCCCAGCCCCAGCATTTT. The sequence joins TRBV6-1 to TRBJ1-5; TRBD1 might be the D gene, on 5 matching bases. CDR1 and CDR2 were assigned from the germline V gene as MNHNS and SASEGT. The CDR3 goes from the cysteine to the phenylalanine over 14 residues. The sequence is cut down to CDR3 DNA, 42 bases in frame from base 1. Trimming costs V 2 bases and J 7 bases, and their ends lie 12 bases apart.